This TCR beta chain originates from a study of T cell responses to AZD1222 COVID-19 vaccine. V lost 4 bases to trimming and J lost 8 bases; unmatched junction nucleotides: 9. The CDR3 has 16 amino acids. Germline V gene sequence: CDR1 KGHDR, CDR2 SFDVKD. Profiling relied on immunoSEQ multiplex PCR, and the TCRdb table lists in-frame clones only, not all of them. The data show some 40,000 clones, 80% seen once. The gene calls are TRBV24-1 and TRBJ2-1, with 11 bases lining up with TRBD2. The clonotype originates from an adult in good health. Sequenced material: peripheral blood, taken on day 0 of AZD1222 vaccination. CDR3: CATSDSQTSGGHEQFF. The CDR3 DNA follows: TGTGCCACCAGTGACTCGCAAACTAGCGGGGGCCATGAGCAGTTCTTC.